Below are 16 T cell receptor beta chains sequenced from a single sample in a study of blood T cell repertoires in COVID-19. Some clones are missing from TCRdb's copy, which holds only in-frame ones; the method was immunoSEQ multiplex PCR. The sample carries about 330,000 clones, approximately 87% recorded once. The source material was peripheral blood. The origin of the receptors is a woman between 45 and 65 years old with active or convalescent COVID-19.

The chain employs TRBV3-1 (or the pseudogene TRBV3-2) and TRBJ2-7; 10 nucleotides align to TRBD1. This CDR3 contains 16 residues. CDR1 is LGHDT and CDR2 is YNNKEL in the germline V gene (reference sequence). V was pared by 3 bases and J by 1 base, with 6 bases of the junction left unmatched. The CDR3 reads CASSHAGQGRSYEQYF. In nucleotides, the CDR3 is TGTGCCAGCAGCCATGCGGGACAGGGGCGATCCTACGAGCAGTACTTC.

The chain combines TRBV19 with TRBJ1-5; 7 bases line up with TRBD1. The germline gives CDR1 LNHDA, CDR2 SQIVND (reference sequence). The CDR3 is made up of 13 amino acids. The trim removed 6 bases at V and 6 bases at J, leaving 5 bases unmatched. The CDR3: CASSRQGFQPQHF. The CDR3 nucleotides are TGTGCCAGTAGCCGACAGGGATTTCAGCCCCAGCATTTT.

CDR3 protein: CASSSPDSNTGELFF. The CDR3 coding sequence is TGTGCCAGCAGCTCACCGGACAGCAACACCGGGGAGCTGTTTTTT. V usage is TRBV7-3 and J usage is TRBJ2-2, with D possibly TRBD1 on 6 matching bases. Per germline, CDR1 SGHTA and CDR2 FQGTGA. With 4 bases removed from V and 2 bases from J, the gap between germline ends came to 11 bases. The CDR3 extends over 15 amino acids.

The chain uses TRBV6-6 and TRBJ1-1; 9 bases agree with TRBD1. With 6 bases clipped from V and 0 bases from J, the junction kept 23 bases outside the gene matches. Germline assignment: CDR1 MNHNY and CDR2 SVGAGI (reference sequence). The CDR3 runs 21 residues. CDR3 DNA: TGTGCCAGCAGCCCCCGGGCTCGGGACAGGGTATTGCGGTGGATGAACACTGAAGCTTTCTTT. It encodes CASSPRARDRVLRWMNTEAFF.

V gene TRBV5-1 combines with J gene TRBJ1-2, with 12 bases aligning to TRBD1. The CDR3 covers 15 residues. After removal of 4 bases from V and 5 bases from J, the junction contained 6 bases not matched to a gene. Germline V lookup: CDR1 SGHRS, CDR2 YFSETQ. CDR3 sequence reads: CASSEGTGGEYGYTF. CDR3 DNA sequence: TGCGCCAGCAGCGAAGGGACAGGGGGCGAATATGGCTACACCTTC. The whole variable domain, filled in from reference TRBV5-1 and TRBJ1-2, reads KAGVTQTPRYLIKTRGQQVTLSCSPISGHRSVSWYQQTPGQGLQFLFEYFSETQRNKGNFPGRFSGRQFSNSRSEMNVSTLELGDSALYLCASSEGTGGEYGYTFGSGTRLTVV.

The gene calls are TRBV30 and TRBJ1-2; 11 bases fit TRBD1. Losses at the gene ends were 4 bases for V and 5 bases for J; bases not matched to a gene: 9. The CDR3 runs 15 residues. Germline CDR1 is GTSNPN and CDR2 is SVGIG (reference sequence). This CDR3 reads CAWIRWTGGSYGYTF. In DNA, the CDR3 is TGTGCCTGGATCCGCTGGACAGGGGGCTCTTATGGCTACACCTTC.

J is TRBJ2-7 and V is TRBV7-9; D is unresolved. The CDR3 extends over 13 amino acids. The V and J ends lost 1 base and 5 bases respectively, with 9 bases between them. Germline-derived CDR1 and CDR2 are SEHNR and FQNEAQ (reference sequence). CDR3 nucleotide sequence: TGTGCCAGCAGCTTAGATCAGTTCCACGAGCAGTACTTC. Translating gives CASSLDQFHEQYF.

This chain uses TRBV7-9 with TRBJ2-5; tentatively, D is TRBD2 (7 bases). The germline V gene has CDR1 SEHNR and CDR2 FQNEAQ (reference sequence). The length of the CDR3 is 16 residues. V was clipped by 2 bases and J by 0 bases, with 13 bases between them. CDR3 sequence (DNA): TGTGCCAGCAGCTTACTCGGCGGGGGCCACCAAGAGACCCAGTACTTC. It is translated as CASSLLGGGHQETQYF.

V usage is TRBV7-2 and J usage is TRBJ2-7, with D possibly matching TRBD2 (6 bases). CDR1 and CDR2 from the germline V gene are SGHTA and FQGNSA. With 3 bases removed from V and 2 bases from J, the gap between germline ends came to 11 bases. The CDR3 covers 14 residues. The CDR3 DNA reads as TGTGCCAGCAGCTTGGGCGGGGACGCCTACGAGCAGTACTTC. Its protein is CASSLGGDAYEQYF.

This clone has more than one count but fewer than ten. The rearrangement uses TRBV5-5 and TRBJ2-1; 16 nucleotides match TRBD2. Trimming at V came to 4 bases and at J to 8 bases, leaving 3 bases not matched to a gene. The CDR3 loop spans 15 amino acids. The germline gives CDR1 SGHKS, CDR2 YYEKEE (reference sequence). The DNA of the CDR3 is TGTGCCAGCAGCGTGGGACTAGCGGGAGGGTATGAGCAGTTCTTC. Protein: CASSVGLAGGYEQFF.

The count of this clone is one. The V gene is TRBV4-3, the J gene TRBJ1-1, with D hard to call. CDR1 is LGHNA, CDR2 YSLEER, per germline. Deletions cut 3 bases from V and 3 bases from J, with 17 bases between. The length of the CDR3 is 16 residues. The chain's CDR3 is CASSHLSHGEDTEAFF. CDR3 nucleotide sequence: TGCGCCAGCAGCCACCTATCACATGGTGAGGACACTGAAGCTTTCTTT.

The chain links TRBV7-2 to TRBJ2-1, with D possibly TRBD2 on 6 matching bases. The CDR3 consists of 18 residues. From germline, CDR1 is SGHTA and CDR2 FQGNSA. The ends were cut back, 2 bases at V and 1 base at J, with 18 bases in the middle. The CDR3 DNA reads TGTGCCAGCAGCTTAAGCTGGGGCGGCGGGAAATCCTACAATGAGCAGTTCTTC. Amino acid sequence: CASSLSWGGGKSYNEQFF. The whole variable domain, remainder taken from reference TRBV7-2 and TRBJ2-1, is GAGVSQSPSNKVTEKGKDVELRCDPISGHTALYWYRQSLGQGLEFLIYFQGNSAPDKSGLPSDRFSAERTGGSVSTLTIQRTQQEDSAVYLCASSLSWGGGKSYNEQFFGPGTRLTVL.

The chain joins TRBV30 to TRBJ1-6; no reliable D call. CDR1 is GTSNPN, CDR2 SVGIG, per germline (reference sequence). The CDR3 length is 14 residues. V lost 4 bases and J 6 bases, leaving 13 bases between the germline ends. The CDR3 region has the DNA TGTGCCTGGACAATCGGACTCGCTAATTCACCCCTCCACTTT. Its translation: CAWTIGLANSPLHF.

V and J are TRBV30 and TRBJ2-5, with TRBD1 as a possible D gene (6 bases). The CDR3 is 13 amino acids. In germline, CDR1 is GTSNPN, CDR2 SVGIG (reference sequence). Trimming took 4 bases from V and 4 from J, leaving 13 bases between them. The CDR3: CAWNTGRGETQYF. The CDR3, as DNA: TGTGCCTGGAATACAGGGAGAGGAGAGACCCAGTACTTC.

V is TRBV7-3 and J is TRBJ2-3, with TRBD2 matching 13 bases. Germline CDR1 reads SGHTA; CDR2 reads FQGTGA. This CDR3 has 17 amino acids. V lost 0 bases, J lost 1 base, and 1 base stayed unmatched. The CDR3 nucleotides read TGTGCCAGCAGCTTAACAGGACTAGCGGGGGGCACAGATACGCAGTATTTT. Its protein product is CASSLTGLAGGTDTQYF.

The chain employs TRBV5-1 and TRBJ1-2, with D possibly TRBD1 on 6 matching bases. The CDR3 is 11 amino acids. CDR1 SGHRS and CDR2 YFSETQ come from the germline V gene. Trimming cost V 1 base and J 10 bases, with 8 bases left between them. CDR3 coding DNA: TGCGCCAGCAGCTTGAACAGGGACTACACCTTC. Encoded protein: CASSLNRDYTF.